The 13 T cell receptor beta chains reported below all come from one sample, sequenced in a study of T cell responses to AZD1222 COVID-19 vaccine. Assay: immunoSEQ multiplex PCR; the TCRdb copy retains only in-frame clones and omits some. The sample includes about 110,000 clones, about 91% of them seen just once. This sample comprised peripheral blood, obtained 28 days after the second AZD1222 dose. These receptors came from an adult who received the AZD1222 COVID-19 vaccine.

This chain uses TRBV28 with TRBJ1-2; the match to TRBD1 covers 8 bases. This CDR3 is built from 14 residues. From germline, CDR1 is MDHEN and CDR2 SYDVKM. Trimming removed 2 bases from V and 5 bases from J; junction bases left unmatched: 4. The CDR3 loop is CASSLPDRVYGYTF. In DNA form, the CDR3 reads TGTGCCAGCAGTTTACCGGACAGGGTATATGGCTACACCTTC.

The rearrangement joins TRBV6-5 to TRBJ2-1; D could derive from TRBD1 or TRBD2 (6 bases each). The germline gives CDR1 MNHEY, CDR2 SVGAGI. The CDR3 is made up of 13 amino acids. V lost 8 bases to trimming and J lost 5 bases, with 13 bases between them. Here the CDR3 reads CASGGPWNNEQFF. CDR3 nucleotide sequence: TGTGCCAGCGGGGGGCCATGGAACAATGAGCAGTTCTTC.

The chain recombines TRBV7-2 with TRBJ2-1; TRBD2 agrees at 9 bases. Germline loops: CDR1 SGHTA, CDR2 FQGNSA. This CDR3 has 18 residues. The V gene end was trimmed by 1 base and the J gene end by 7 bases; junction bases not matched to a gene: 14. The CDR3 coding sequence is TGTGCCAGCAGCTTAGGAATGGCTAGCGGGATCGGGGGGAATGAGCAGTTCTTC. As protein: CASSLGMASGIGGNEQFF.

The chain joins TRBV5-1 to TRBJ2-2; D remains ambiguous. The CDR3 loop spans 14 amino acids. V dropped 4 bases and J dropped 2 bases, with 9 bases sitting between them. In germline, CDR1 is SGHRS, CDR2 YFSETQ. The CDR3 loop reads CASSKDGNTGELFF. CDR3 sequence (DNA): TGCGCCAGCAGCAAAGACGGTAACACCGGGGAGCTGTTTTTT.

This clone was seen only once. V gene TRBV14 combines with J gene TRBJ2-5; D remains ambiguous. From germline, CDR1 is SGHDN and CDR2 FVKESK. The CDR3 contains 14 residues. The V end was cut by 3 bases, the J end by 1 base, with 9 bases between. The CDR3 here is CASSQKRIQETQYF. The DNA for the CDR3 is TGTGCCAGCAGCCAGAAGAGGATCCAAGAGACCCAGTACTTC.

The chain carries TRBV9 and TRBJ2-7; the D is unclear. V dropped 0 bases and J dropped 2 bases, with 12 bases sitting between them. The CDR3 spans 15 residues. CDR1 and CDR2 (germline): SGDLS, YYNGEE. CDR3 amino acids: CASSVGPSLTYEQYF. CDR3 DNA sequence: TGTGCCAGCAGCGTAGGGCCCTCGTTAACCTACGAGCAGTACTTC.

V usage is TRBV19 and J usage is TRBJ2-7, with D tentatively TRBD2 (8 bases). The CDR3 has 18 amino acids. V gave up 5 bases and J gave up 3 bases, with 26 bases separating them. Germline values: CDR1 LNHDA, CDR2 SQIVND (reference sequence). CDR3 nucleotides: TGTGCCAGTAGTTCTCCAGCTGTCAGCGGGAGACAGGGCTACGAGCAGTACTTC. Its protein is CASSSPAVSGRQGYEQYF.

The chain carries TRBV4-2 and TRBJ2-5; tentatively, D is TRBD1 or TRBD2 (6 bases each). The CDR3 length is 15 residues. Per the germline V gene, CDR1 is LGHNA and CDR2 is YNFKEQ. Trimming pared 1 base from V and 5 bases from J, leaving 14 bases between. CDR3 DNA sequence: TGTGCCAGCAGCCAAGTAAGCGGAGGGGGGGAGACCCAGTACTTC. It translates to CASSQVSGGGETQYF.

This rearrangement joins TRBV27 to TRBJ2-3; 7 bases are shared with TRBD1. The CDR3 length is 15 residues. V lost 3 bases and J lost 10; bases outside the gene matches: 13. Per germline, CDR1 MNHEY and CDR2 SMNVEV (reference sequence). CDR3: CASSFPTGMGRSQYF. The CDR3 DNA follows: TGTGCCAGCAGTTTCCCGACAGGGATGGGTCGTTCGCAGTATTTT.

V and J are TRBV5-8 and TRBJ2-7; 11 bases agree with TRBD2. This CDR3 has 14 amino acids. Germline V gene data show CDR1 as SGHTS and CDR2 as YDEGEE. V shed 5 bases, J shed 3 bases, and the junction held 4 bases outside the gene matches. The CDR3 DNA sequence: TGTGCCAGCAGGAGTGGACTAGCGGGCTACGAGCAGTACTTC. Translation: CASRSGLAGYEQYF.

The CDR3 here is CASSYGGAGTDTQYF. The DNA of the CDR3 is TGTGCCAGCAGTTACGGGGGGGCCGGCACAGATACGCAGTATTTT. The genes are TRBV6-5 and TRBJ2-3, with D tentatively TRBD2 (7 bases). The CDR3 loop spans 15 amino acids. The germline V and J ends were trimmed by 2 bases and 1 base, with 10 bases remaining between them. Per the germline V gene, CDR1 is MNHEY and CDR2 is SVGAGI.

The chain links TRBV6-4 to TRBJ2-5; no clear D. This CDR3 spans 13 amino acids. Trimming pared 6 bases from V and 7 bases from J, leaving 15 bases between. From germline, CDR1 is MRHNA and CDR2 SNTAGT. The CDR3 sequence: CASSPTPLGTQYF. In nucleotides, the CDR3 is TGTGCCAGCAGCCCGACTCCTCTTGGGACCCAGTACTTC.

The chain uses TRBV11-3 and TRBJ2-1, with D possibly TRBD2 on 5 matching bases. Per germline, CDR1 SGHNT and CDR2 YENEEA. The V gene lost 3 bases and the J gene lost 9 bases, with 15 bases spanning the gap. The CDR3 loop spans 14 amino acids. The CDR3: CASSFPASRGEQFF. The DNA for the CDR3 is TGTGCCAGCAGCTTTCCGGCCTCCCGGGGTGAGCAGTTCTTC.